Sequencing of this T cell receptor beta chain was carried out in a study of tumor-infiltrating lymphocytes in primary liver carcinoma. This clonotype appeared a few times. The antigen is unknown. Total RNA (around 500 ng) served as template for TCR beta cDNA synthesis primed by a constant-region primer. Slightly modified ARM-PCR with three nested multiplex PCR rounds yielded TCR beta libraries. The opening two PCR rounds, approximately 10 cycles each, paired TRBV1-TRBV30 forward primers with a C-beta reverse primer. TCRdb redid the calling of the multiplex PCR reads with MiXCR, one entry per CDR3 protein. The data contain more than 150,000 distinct CDR3 sequences, over 45% of them singletons. The germline gives CDR1 MGHRA, CDR2 YSYEKL. The CDR3 is 16 residues long. V lost 1 base to trimming and J lost 4 bases, with 15 bases between them. Germline DNA was also extracted, and blood RNA derived from unsorted whole blood.

Study-wide results and limits: Whereas tumor region pairs overlapped more, tumor-adjacent and tumor-blood pairs overlapped less.

The rearrangement joins TRBV4-1 to TRBJ2-3, with D perhaps TRBD1 (5 bases). Sequencing was carried out using peripheral blood. The receptor was derived from a man aged 40-50 years with primary liver carcinoma and hepatitis B virus infection. The CDR3 region is CASSQGRPGSADTQYF. In nucleotides, the CDR3 is TGCGCCAGCAGCCAAGGACGACCAGGGTCCGCAGATACGCAGTATTTT.